The subject of this entry is one T cell receptor (beta chain). Trimming left V 1 base short and J 7 bases short, with 11 bases between. This CDR3 has 14 residues. Per germline, CDR1 SGHVS and CDR2 FQNEAQ. The record originates from a study of T cell changes during pregnancy in multiple sclerosis. Method: immunoSEQ multiplex PCR; TCRdb's copy keeps in-frame clones and lacks some. Altogether about 120,000 clones are present, about 93% being singletons, with the ten largest covering 6.2%. The clonotype comes from a female donor with multiple sclerosis, enrolled in a pregnancy study. This chain connects TRBV7-8 to TRBJ2-1, with D unresolved. The sequencing here drew on peripheral blood, taken before pregnancy. The CDR3 coding sequence is TGTGCCAGCAGCTTAGTCGGCAGGCAGAATGAGCAGTTCTTC. As protein: CASSLVGRQNEQFF.